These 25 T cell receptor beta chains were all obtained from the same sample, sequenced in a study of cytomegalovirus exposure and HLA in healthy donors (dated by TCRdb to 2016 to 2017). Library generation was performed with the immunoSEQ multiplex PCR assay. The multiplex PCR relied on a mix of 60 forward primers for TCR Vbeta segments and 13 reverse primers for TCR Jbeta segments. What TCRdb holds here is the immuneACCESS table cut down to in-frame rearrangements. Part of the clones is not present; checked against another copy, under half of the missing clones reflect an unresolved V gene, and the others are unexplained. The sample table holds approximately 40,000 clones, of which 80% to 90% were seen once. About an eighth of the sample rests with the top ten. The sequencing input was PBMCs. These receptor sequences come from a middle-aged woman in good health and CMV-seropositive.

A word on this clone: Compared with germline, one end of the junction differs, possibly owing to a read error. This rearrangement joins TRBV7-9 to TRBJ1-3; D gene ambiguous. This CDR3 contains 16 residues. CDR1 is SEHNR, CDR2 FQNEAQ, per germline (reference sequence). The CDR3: CSSRLAAESSGNTIYF. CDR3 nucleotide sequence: TGTTCCAGCAGGCTCGCCGCGGAGAGCTCTGGAAACACCATATATTTT.

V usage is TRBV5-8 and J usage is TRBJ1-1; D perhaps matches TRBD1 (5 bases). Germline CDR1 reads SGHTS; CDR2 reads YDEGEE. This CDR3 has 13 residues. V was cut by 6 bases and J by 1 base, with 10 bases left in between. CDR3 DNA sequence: TGTGCCAGCAAACGTGACAGGAACACTGAAGCTTTCTTT. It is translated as CASKRDRNTEAFF.

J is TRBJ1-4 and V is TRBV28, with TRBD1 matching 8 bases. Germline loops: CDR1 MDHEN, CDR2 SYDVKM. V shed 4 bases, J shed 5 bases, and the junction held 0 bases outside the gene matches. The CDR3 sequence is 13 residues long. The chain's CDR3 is CASSWTGNEKLFF. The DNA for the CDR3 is TGTGCCAGCAGTTGGACAGGGAATGAAAAACTGTTTTTT.

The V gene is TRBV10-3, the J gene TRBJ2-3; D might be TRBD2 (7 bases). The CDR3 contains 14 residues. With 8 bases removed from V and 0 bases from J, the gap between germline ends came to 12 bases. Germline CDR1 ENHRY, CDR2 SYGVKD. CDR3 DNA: TGTGCCATCGGGGGCGGGGGAAGCACAGATACGCAGTATTTT. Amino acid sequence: CAIGGGGSTDTQYF.

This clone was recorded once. The CDR3 DNA reads as TGTGCCATCAGGGATAACAGGGAAGAGACCCAGTACTTC. This translates into CAIRDNREETQYF. The V gene is TRBV10-3, the J gene TRBJ2-5; possibly TRBD1 for D (6 bases). The CDR3 is 13 amino acids. In germline, CDR1 is ENHRY, CDR2 SYGVKD. Trimming cost V 6 bases and J 3 bases, with 11 bases left between them.

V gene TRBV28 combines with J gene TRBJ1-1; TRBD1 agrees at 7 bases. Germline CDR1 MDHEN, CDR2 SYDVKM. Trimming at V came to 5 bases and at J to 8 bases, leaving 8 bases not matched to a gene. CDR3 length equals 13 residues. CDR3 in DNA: TGTGCCAGCAGTCAATCGTTCAGGGGGGAAGCTTTCTTT. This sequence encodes CASSQSFRGEAFF. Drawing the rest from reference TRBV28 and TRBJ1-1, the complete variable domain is DVKVTQSSRYLVKRTGEKVFLECVQDMDHENMFWYRQDPGLGLRLIYFSYDVKMKEKGDIPEGYSVSREKKERFSLILESASTNQTSMYLCASSQSFRGEAFFGQGTRLTVV.

The CDR3 reads CASSRTGGANGYTF. The CDR3, as DNA: TGTGCCAGCAGCCGCACAGGGGGCGCGAATGGCTACACCTTC. The rearrangement links TRBV7-2 to TRBJ1-2, with 9 positions matching TRBD1. This CDR3 comprises 14 residues. Germline CDR1 is SGHTA and CDR2 is FQGNSA. V shed 5 bases and J 6 bases; nucleotides not matched to a gene: 7.

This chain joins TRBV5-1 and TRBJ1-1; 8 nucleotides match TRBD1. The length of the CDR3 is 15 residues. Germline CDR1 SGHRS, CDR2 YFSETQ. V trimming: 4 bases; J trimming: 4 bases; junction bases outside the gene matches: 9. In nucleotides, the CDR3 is TGCGCCAGCAGCATAGACAGGGGCGTAAGCACTGAAGCTTTCTTT. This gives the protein CASSIDRGVSTEAFF. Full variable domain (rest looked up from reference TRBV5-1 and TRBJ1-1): KAGVTQTPRYLIKTRGQQVTLSCSPISGHRSVSWYQQTPGQGLQFLFEYFSETQRNKGNFPGRFSGRQFSNSRSEMNVSTLELGDSALYLCASSIDRGVSTEAFFGQGTRLTVV.

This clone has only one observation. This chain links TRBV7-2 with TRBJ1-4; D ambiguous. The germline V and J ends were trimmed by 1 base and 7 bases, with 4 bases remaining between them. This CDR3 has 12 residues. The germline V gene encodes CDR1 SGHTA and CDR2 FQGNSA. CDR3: CASSLGGEKLFF. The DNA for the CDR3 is TGTGCCAGCAGCTTAGGAGGTGAAAAACTGTTTTTT.

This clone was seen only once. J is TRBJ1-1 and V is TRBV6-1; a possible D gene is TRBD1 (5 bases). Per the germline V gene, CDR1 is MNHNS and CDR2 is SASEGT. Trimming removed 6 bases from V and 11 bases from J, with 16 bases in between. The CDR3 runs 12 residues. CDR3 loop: CASSAQGTGAFF. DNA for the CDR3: TGTGCCAGCAGCGCTCAGGGTACAGGTGCTTTCTTT.

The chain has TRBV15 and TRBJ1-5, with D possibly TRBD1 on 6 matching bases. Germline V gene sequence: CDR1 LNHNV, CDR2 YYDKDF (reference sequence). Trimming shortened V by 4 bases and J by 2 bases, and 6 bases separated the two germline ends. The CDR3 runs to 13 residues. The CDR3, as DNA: TGTGCCACCAGCACAGGGGGCAATCAGCCCCAGCATTTT. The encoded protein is CATSTGGNQPQHF.

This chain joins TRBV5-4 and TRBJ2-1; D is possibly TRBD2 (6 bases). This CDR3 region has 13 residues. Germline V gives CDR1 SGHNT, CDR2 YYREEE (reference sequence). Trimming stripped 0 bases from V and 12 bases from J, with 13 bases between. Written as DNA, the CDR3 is TGTGCCAGCAGCTTGGATGAGAGGAGGGCGCAGTTCTTC. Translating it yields CASSLDERRAQFF. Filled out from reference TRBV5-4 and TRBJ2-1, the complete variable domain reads ETGVTQSPTHLIKTRGQQVTLRCSSQSGHNTVSWYQQALGQGPQFIFQYYREEENGRGNFPPRFSGLQFPNYSSELNVNALELDDSALYLCASSLDERRAQFFGPGTRLTVL.

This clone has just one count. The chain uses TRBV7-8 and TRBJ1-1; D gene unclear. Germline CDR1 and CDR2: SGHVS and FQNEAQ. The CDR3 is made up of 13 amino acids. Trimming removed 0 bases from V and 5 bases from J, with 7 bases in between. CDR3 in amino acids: CASSLARETEAFF. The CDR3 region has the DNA TGTGCCAGCAGCTTAGCCCGGGAAACTGAAGCTTTCTTT.

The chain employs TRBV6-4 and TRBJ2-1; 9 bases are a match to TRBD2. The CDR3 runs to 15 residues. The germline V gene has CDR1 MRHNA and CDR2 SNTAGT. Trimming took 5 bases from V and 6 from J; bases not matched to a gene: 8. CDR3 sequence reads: CASSSSSGGINEQFF. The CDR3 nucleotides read TGTGCCAGCAGTTCGAGTAGCGGGGGCATCAATGAGCAGTTCTTC.

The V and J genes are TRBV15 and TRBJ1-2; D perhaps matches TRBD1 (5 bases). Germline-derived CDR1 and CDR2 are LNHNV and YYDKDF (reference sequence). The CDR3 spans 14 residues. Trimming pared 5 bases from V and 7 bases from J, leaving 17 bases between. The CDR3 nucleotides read TGTGCCACCAGCGGCGGGACCGTAAGTCGTGGCTACACCTTC. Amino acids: CATSGGTVSRGYTF.

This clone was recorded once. The CDR3 spells CASSLGASPEGYTF. CDR3 in DNA: TGCGCCAGCAGCTTGGGGGCCTCCCCAGAGGGCTACACCTTC. The chain employs TRBV5-1 and TRBJ1-2, with unresolved D. Germline values: CDR1 SGHRS, CDR2 YFSETQ. The CDR3 runs 14 residues. V lost 0 bases, J lost 8 bases, and 14 bases lay in between.

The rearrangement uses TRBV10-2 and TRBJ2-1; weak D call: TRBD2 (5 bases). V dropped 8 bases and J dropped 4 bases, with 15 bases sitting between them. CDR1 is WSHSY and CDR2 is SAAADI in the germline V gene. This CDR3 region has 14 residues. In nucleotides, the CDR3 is TGCGCCAGCGGGCGGGCCCAGTATTACAATGAGCAGTTCTTC. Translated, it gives CASGRAQYYNEQFF.

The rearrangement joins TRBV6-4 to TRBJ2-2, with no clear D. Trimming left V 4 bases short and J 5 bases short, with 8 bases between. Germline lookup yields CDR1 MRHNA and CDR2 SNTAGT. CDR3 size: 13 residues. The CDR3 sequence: CASSAGATGELFF. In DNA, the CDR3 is TGTGCCAGCAGTGCTGGAGCGACCGGGGAGCTGTTTTTT.

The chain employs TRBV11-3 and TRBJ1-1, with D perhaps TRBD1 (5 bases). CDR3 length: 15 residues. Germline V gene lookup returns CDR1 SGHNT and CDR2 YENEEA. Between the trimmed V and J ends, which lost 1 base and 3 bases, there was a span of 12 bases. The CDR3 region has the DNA TGTGCCAGCAGCTTAGGTAGGGGTTTGGACACTGAAGCTTTCTTT. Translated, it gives CASSLGRGLDTEAFF.

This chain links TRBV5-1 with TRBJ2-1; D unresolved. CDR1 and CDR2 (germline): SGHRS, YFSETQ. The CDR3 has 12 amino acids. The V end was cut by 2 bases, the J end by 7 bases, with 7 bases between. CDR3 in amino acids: CASSFRSNEQFF. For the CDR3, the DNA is TGCGCCAGCAGCTTCAGATCGAATGAGCAGTTCTTC. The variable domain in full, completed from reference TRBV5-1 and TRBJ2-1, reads KAGVTQTPRYLIKTRGQQVTLSCSPISGHRSVSWYQQTPGQGLQFLFEYFSETQRNKGNFPGRFSGRQFSNSRSEMNVSTLELGDSALYLCASSFRSNEQFFGPGTRLTVL.

This CDR3 is CASSLQGRGYEQYF. The CDR3 nucleotides read TGTGCCAGCAGTTTACAGGGGCGTGGGTACGAGCAGTACTTC. This chain connects TRBV28 to TRBJ2-7, with a tentative D call TRBD1 (6 bases). Germline V gene lookup returns CDR1 MDHEN and CDR2 SYDVKM. This CDR3 contains 14 residues. Trimming stripped 2 bases from V and 4 bases from J, with 12 bases between.

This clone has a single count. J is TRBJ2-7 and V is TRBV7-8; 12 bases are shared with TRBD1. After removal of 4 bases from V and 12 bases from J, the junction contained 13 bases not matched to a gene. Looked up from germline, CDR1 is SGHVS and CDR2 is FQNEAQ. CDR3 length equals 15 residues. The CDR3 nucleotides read TGTGCCAGCAGCTCTCCGGGACAGGGGGCCCGCCAGGGGTACTTC. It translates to CASSSPGQGARQGYF.

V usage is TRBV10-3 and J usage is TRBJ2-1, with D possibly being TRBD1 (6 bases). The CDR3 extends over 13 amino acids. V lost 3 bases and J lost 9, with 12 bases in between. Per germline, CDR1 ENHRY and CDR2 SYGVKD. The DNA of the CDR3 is TGTGCCATCAGTGAAGATGTAGGGGGTGAGCAGTTCTTC. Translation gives CAISEDVGGEQFF.

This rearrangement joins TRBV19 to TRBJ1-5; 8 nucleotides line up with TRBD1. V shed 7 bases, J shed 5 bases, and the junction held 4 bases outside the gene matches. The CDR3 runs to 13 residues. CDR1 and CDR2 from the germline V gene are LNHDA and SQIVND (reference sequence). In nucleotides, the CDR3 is TGTGCCAGTACCGGACAGGGCGATCAGCCCCAGCATTTT. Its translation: CASTGQGDQPQHF.

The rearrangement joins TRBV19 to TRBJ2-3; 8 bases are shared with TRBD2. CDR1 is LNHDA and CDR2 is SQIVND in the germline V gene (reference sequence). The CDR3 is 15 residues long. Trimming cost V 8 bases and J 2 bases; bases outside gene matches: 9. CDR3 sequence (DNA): TGTGCCAGTCGAGGGGCGGGGGGCTCCACAGATACGCAGTATTTT. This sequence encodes CASRGAGGSTDTQYF.